Reported below is one T cell receptor beta chain. The antigen is unknown. The protocol was immunoSEQ multiplex PCR, while the TCRdb copy is restricted to in-frame clones and leaves out a portion. The sample has fewer than 70,000 clones, approximately 88% seen once; the top ten hold around 1.8%. In germline, CDR1 is MGHRA, CDR2 YSYEKL. Trimming took 5 bases from V and 10 from J, leaving 14 bases between them. The CDR3 totals 12 residues. The sample comes from a study of siplizumab effects on memory and regulatory T cells. Overall study results and limits: The study found that siplizumab significantly reduced alloreactive sequences traceable to unstimulated CD4+ memory cells. The majority of clones, roughly 75-96% of proliferating CD4+ or CD8+ clones, lacked an assignable naive or memory phenotype.

The chain couples TRBV4-1 to TRBJ1-2, with D perhaps TRBD1 (6 bases). The specimen was Tregs sorted from blood. The sequence derives from a human donor in good health. CDR3 residues: CASSLRRGAYTF. In DNA, the CDR3 is TGCGCCAGCAGCTTACGACGGGGGGCCTACACCTTC.